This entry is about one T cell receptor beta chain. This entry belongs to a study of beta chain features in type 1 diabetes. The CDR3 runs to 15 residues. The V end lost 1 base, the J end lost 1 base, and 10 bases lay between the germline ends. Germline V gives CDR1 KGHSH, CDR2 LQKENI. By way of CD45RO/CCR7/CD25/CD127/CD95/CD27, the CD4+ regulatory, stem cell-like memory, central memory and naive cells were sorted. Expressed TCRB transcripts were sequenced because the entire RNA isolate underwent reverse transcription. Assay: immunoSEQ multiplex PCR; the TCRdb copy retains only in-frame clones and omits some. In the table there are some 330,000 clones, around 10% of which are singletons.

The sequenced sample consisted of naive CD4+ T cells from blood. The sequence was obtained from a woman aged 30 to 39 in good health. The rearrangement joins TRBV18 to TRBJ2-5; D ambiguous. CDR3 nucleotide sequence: TGTGCCAGCTCACCACGAGCTGCGGTCCAAGAGACCCAGTACTTC. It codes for CASSPRAAVQETQYF.